This TCR beta chain was observed in a study of vaccination and CD4 T cells after COVID-19. Study-level background: Each of the control cultures got a CEFX pool, an HIV-1 Nef pool, or no peptide.

Cultured CD4+ T-cell DNA underwent Oncomine TCR Beta short-read sequencing. TCRdb reanalysed the PCR reads using MiXCR and keeps one entry per CDR3 protein. Among more than 15,000 distinct CDR3 sequences listed, 45% to 60% were seen once. Germline assignment: CDR1 MNHEY and CDR2 SMNVEV (reference sequence). The CDR3 is made up of 18 amino acids. J lost 4 bases, V lost 5 bases, and 13 bases had no gene match. Time point described: late sampling 161 to 241 days after vaccination in a few convalescent patients. Treatment indicated: roughly 10-day PBMC culture with coronavirus spike peptide pools or control peptides (ViraFEST assay). Peptide pools at approximately 11 ug/ml stimulated approximately 2 million PBMCs per well with about 10 IU/ml IL-2. Negative selection recovered the CD4+ T cells once they had spent around ten days in culture. On this clonotype itself: Its target is not known.

This material consisted of CD4+ T cells from blood, cultured in vitro, taken about 7 months after SARS-CoV-2 vaccination. The clonotype originates from a human donor who had recovered from COVID-19. The chain uses TRBV27 and TRBJ1-5; 11 bases fit TRBD1. The CDR3 bases are TGTGCCAGCAGTGCTTGCTCCGGGACAGGGGGTAGGAATCAGCCCCAGCATTTT. Residues: CASSACSGTGGRNQPQHF.